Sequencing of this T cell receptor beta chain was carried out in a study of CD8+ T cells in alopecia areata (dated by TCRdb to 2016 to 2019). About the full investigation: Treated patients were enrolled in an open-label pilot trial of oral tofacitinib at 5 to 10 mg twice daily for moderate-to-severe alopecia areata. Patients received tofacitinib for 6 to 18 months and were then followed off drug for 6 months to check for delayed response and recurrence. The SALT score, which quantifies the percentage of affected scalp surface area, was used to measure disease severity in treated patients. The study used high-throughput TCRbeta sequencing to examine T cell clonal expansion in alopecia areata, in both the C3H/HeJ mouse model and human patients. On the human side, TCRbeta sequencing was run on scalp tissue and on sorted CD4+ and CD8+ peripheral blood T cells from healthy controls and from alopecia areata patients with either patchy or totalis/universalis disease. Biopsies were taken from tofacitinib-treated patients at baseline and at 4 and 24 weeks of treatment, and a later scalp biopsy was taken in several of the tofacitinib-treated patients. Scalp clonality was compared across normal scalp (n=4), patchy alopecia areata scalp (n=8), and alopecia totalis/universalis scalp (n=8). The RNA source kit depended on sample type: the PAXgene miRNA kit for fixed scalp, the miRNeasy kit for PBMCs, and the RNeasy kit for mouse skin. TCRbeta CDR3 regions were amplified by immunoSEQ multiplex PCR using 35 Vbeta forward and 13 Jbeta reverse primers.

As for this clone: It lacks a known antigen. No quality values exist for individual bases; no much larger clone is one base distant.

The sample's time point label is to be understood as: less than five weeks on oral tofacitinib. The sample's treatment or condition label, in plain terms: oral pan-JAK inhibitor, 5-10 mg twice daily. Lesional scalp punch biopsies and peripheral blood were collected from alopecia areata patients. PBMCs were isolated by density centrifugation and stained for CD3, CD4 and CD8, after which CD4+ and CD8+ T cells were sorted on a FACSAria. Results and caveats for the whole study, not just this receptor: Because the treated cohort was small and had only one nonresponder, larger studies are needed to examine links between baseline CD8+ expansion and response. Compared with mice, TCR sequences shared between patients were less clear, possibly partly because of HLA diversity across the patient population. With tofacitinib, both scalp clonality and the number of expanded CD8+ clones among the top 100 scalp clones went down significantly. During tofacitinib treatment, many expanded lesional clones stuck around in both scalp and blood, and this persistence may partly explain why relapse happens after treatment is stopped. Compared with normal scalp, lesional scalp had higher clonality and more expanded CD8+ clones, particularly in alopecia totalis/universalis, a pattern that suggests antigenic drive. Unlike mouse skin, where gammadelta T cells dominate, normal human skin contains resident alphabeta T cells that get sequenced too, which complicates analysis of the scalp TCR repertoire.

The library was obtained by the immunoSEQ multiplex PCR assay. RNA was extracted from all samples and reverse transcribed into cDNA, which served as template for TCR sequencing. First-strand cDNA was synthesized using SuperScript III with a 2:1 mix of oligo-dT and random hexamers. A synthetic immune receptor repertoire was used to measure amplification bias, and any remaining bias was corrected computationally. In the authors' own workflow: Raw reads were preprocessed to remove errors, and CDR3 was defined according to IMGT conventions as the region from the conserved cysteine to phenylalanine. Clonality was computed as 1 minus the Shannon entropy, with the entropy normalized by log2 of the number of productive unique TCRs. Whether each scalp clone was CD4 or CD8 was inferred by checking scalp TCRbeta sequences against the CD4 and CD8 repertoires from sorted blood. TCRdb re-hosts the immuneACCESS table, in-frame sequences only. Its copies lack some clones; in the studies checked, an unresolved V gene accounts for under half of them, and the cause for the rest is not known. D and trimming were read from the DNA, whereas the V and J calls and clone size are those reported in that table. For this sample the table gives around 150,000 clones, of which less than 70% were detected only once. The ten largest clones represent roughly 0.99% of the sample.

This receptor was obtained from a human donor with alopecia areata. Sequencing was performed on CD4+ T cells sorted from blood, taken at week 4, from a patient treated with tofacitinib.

CDR3 region: CASSLGAGLNSPLHF. The DNA sequence follows: TGTGCCAGCAGCTTAGGGGCAGGTCTTAATTCACCCCTCCACTTT. The sequence links TRBV13 to TRBJ1-6; no D gene is confidently identified. The germline V gene (reference sequence) sets CDR1 to PRHDT and CDR2 to FYEKMQ. Trimming takes 0 bases from V and 6 bases from J, and the germline ends sit 9 bases apart. The CDR3 numbers 15 residues from cysteine through phenylalanine. CDR3 DNA only is kept here, 45 bases in frame from base 1.